These 10 T cell receptor beta chains came from one sample sequenced in a study of blood T cell repertoires in COVID-19. Profiled with immunoSEQ multiplex PCR; TCRdb holds only in-frame clones, not every one. The sample shows over 350,000 clones, approximately 90% of them seen only once. Source material: peripheral blood. These receptors were obtained from a woman younger than 45 with acute or convalescent COVID-19.

This clone was recorded a few times. The V and J genes are TRBV7-9 and TRBJ1-6; 10 positions agree with TRBD1. The CDR3 is 16 residues long. Looked up from germline, CDR1 is SEHNR and CDR2 is FQNEAQ (reference sequence). The J segment lost 1 base and the V segment lost 5 bases, leaving 2 bases of the junction unmatched. CDR3 protein: CASSPGQGSYNSPLHF. CDR3 bases: TGTGCCAGCAGCCCGGGACAGGGGTCCTATAATTCACCCCTCCACTTT. The full variable domain, rest sourced from reference TRBV7-9 and TRBJ1-6, is DTGVSQNPRHKITKRGQNVTFRCDPISEHNRLYWYRQTLGQGPEFLTYFQNEAQLEKSRLLSDRFSAERPKGSFSTLEIQRTEQGDSAMYLCASSPGQGSYNSPLHFGNGTRLTVT.

About this clone: Other DNA sequences in this specimen translate into the identical CDR3. V and J are TRBV27 and TRBJ1-6, with a weak D call TRBD1 (6 bases). This CDR3 contains 14 residues. Germline CDR1 MNHEY, CDR2 SMNVEV (reference sequence). V lost 3 bases to trimming and J lost 10 bases, with 13 bases between them. CDR3 bases: TGTGCCAGCAGTTTTGGGCAGGGGAACTCACCCCTCCACTTT. This translates into CASSFGQGNSPLHF.

The chain recombines TRBV7-8 with TRBJ2-5; D gene uncertain. V was trimmed by 5 bases and J by 4 bases, leaving 5 bases between them. CDR3 length: 11 amino acids. Per germline, CDR1 SGHVS and CDR2 FQNEAQ. DNA for the CDR3: TGTGCCAGCAGCCCTTTAGAGACCCAGTACTTC. Translated, it gives CASSPLETQYF. Full variable domain (missing parts from reference TRBV7-8 and TRBJ2-5): GAGVSQSPRYKVAKRGQDVALRCDPISGHVSLFWYQQALGQGPEFLTYFQNEAQLDKSGLPSDRFFAERPEGSVSTLKIQRTQQEDSAVYLCASSPLETQYFGPGTRLLVL.

The gene calls are TRBV7-2 and TRBJ2-3, with D perhaps TRBD2 (6 bases). CDR3 length: 17 residues. Germline V gives CDR1 SGHTA, CDR2 FQGNSA. Trimming removed 0 bases at V and 2 bases at J, with 15 bases between. The CDR3 sequence is CASSLAMWGGDTDTQYF. CDR3 nucleotide sequence: TGTGCCAGCAGCTTAGCGATGTGGGGCGGGGACACAGATACGCAGTATTTT.

V gene TRBV19 combines with J gene TRBJ1-2; 9 nucleotides line up with TRBD1. Trimming took 6 bases from V and 6 from J; bases not matched to a gene: 8. Per the germline V gene, CDR1 is LNHDA and CDR2 is SQIVND (reference sequence). The CDR3 sequence is 14 residues long. For the CDR3, the DNA is TGTGCCAGTAGGCAATGGGACAGGGTGCATGGCTACACCTTC. Translated: CASRQWDRVHGYTF.

The V and J genes are TRBV2 and TRBJ2-4, with a tentative D call TRBD1 (5 bases). This CDR3 has 15 amino acids. Germline CDR1 SNHLY, CDR2 FYNNEI. The germline V and J ends were trimmed by 6 bases and 0 bases, with 12 bases remaining between them. CDR3 nucleotides: TGTGCCAGCAGAAGGGGTAGTGGAGCCAAAAACATTCAGTACTTC. Translating gives CASRRGSGAKNIQYF.

The rearrangement links TRBV5-4 to TRBJ2-5; 9 nucleotides line up with TRBD2. The germline gives CDR1 SGHNT, CDR2 YYREEE (reference sequence). The CDR3 has 15 residues. V lost 4 bases to trimming and J lost 5 bases; unmatched junction nucleotides: 9. The chain's CDR3 is CASSIQRGVVETQYF. The CDR3 region has the DNA TGTGCCAGCAGCATACAGCGGGGGGTAGTTGAGACCCAGTACTTC.

This clone turned up a few times. V gene TRBV18 combines with J gene TRBJ2-7; TRBD2 matches 8 bases. The J segment lost 2 bases and the V segment lost 3 bases, leaving 3 bases of the junction unmatched. Germline CDR1 and CDR2: KGHSH and LQKENI. The CDR3 runs 14 residues. DNA of the CDR3: TGTGCCAGCTCACCCGCGGGGGGAGCCTACGAGCAGTACTTC. Translating it yields CASSPAGGAYEQYF.

This clone appeared once. The chain couples TRBV3-1 (or the pseudogene TRBV3-2) to TRBJ1-1; D remains ambiguous. This CDR3 has 16 amino acids. Germline V CDR1 and CDR2: LGHDT, YNNKEL (reference sequence). Trimming took off 1 base at V and 2 bases at J, with 14 bases between the two ends. The CDR3 DNA reads TGTGCCAGCAGCCAAGTATTGGGGAGAGGAAACACTGAAGCTTTCTTT. Protein sequence: CASSQVLGRGNTEAFF.

J is TRBJ2-7 and V is TRBV7-8; D is unresolved. The CDR3 sequence is 15 residues long. V lost 3 bases to trimming and J lost 3 bases, with 15 bases between them. In germline, CDR1 is SGHVS, CDR2 FQNEAQ. CDR3 nucleotide sequence: TGTGCCAGCAGCTTCGGGTCGGCAGTATACTACGAGCAGTACTTC. Translating gives CASSFGSAVYYEQYF.